This TCR beta chain was identified during a study of blood T cell repertoires in COVID-19. Background on the study: Specimens from acute and convalescent COVID-19 originated in the United States, Italy and Spain. PBMCs, B-cell-depleted T cells, or T cells were the source of the cDNA or gDNA that made up the material.

In the original processing: Quantification of nucleated cells was approximated via reference gene primer amplification. Sequencing used immunoSEQ multiplex PCR; TCRdb keeps in-frame clones, though not all of them. The V and J calls and clone size were taken over from that table, and D and trimming were inferred from the DNA. The sample yields 190,000 or so clones, 87% seen once. Deletions cut 0 bases from V and 7 bases from J, with 15 bases between. CDR3 length: 16 amino acids. The material sequenced was peripheral blood. The chain recombines TRBV23-1 with TRBJ1-4; a weak D match, TRBD1 (5 bases). TRBV23-1 is sorted into the ORF group, with uncertain function. The sequence was obtained from a man aged 35 to 55 with active or convalescent COVID-19. The CDR3 spells CASSQSSSGSSEKLFF. As DNA, the CDR3 is TGCGCCAGCAGTCAATCGAGTTCAGGGTCCAGTGAAAAACTGTTTTTT.